The TCR beta chain described here comes from a study of CD8 T cells in ankylosing spondylitis. Regarding the study as a whole: Past research had described some motif variants in reactive arthritis synovial fluid and blood. A CD8+ phenotype characterized the disease-linked clones, which were relatively rare in peripheral blood. Seven or eight highly homologous variants formed a TCR beta motif that appeared characteristic of ankylosing spondylitis blood.

Comments on this clonotype: The antigen is undetermined.

Quantitative 5'-RACE was performed with molecular barcodes, and it yielded the TCR beta libraries. Each CDR3 protein gets one entry after TCRdb re-called the 5' RACE reads with MiXCR. The sample has under 950,000 distinct CDR3 sequences, roughly 20% seen once. The clonotype originates from a male donor with ankylosing spondylitis. Input material: blood, either unsorted or a sorted T cell fraction (not recorded which).

For the CDR3, the DNA is TGCAGTGCTCTTCAGGAGAGTTCTAACTATGGCTACACCTTC. It codes for CSALQESSNYGYTF. V is TRBV20-1 and J is TRBJ1-2; no clear D gene. This CDR3 region has 14 residues. Germline V lookup: CDR1 DFQATT, CDR2 SNEGSKA (reference sequence). V was clipped by 5 bases and J by 0 bases, with 13 bases between them.